This is a list of T cell receptor beta chains from one sample in a study of cytomegalovirus exposure and HLA in healthy donors. The assay was immunoSEQ multiplex PCR, and TCRdb's table has in-frame clones only and misses some. The repertoire has some 180,000 clones, about 77% of them found once; the top ten carry 2% to 3%. The sample consisted of PBMCs. These receptors were taken from a woman in her 30s in good health and CMV-seropositive. CDR3s include the opening cysteine and the closing phenylalanine or tryptophan. A D gene is named only where the DNA matches it firmly. The size field is filled for only some rows; it gives once, few, many or a size class.

J | V | size | D | CDR3 | DNA
TRBJ2-7 | TRBV10-3 | few | NA | CAIRSYYEQYF | TGTGCCATCAGGTCCTACTACGAGCAGTACTTC
TRBJ2-7 | TRBV4-1 | NA | TRBD1 | CASSQDGTGGRINEQYF | TGCGCCAGCAGCCAAGATGGGACAGGGGGTCGGATCAACGAGCAGTACTTC
TRBJ2-3 | TRBV14 | NA | NA | CASSQGPAVLLTDTQYF | TGTGCCAGCAGCCAAGGCCCAGCGGTCCTACTCACAGATACGCAGTATTTT
TRBJ1-6 | TRBV7-2 | NA | TRBD1 | CASSLRDRPNSPLHF | TGTGCCAGCAGCTTAAGGGACAGGCCTAATTCACCCCTCCACTTT
TRBJ1-3 | TRBV6-1 | NA | NA | CASRGRQASGNTIYF | TGTGCCAGCAGGGGTCGACAGGCCTCTGGAAACACCATATATTTT
TRBJ1-2 | TRBV11-2 | NA | TRBD1 | CASSLSTGEAGYTF | TGTGCCAGCAGCTTAAGTACAGGGGAGGCTGGCTACACCTTC
TRBJ2-3 | TRBV7-9 | NA | NA | CASSPRTYTDTQYF | TGTGCCAGCAGCCCGCGGACATACACAGATACGCAGTATTTT
TRBJ2-2 | TRBV27 | NA | NA | CASSLELANTGELFF | TGTGCCAGCAGTTTGGAGCTCGCGAACACCGGGGAGCTGTTTTTT
TRBJ2-2 | TRBV6-5 | NA | NA | CASKGGVPGELFF | TGTGCCAGCAAGGGGGGGGTGCCCGGGGAGCTGTTTTTT
TRBJ2-5 | TRBV7-9 | NA | NA | CASSTQTGFQETQYF | TGTGCCAGCAGCACTCAGACAGGTTTCCAAGAGACCCAGTACTTC
TRBJ2-7 | TRBV9 | NA | NA | CASSARGDTTYEQYF | TGTGCCAGCAGCGCGCGAGGGGACACTACCTACGAGCAGTACTTC
TRBJ1-3 | TRBV7-9 | NA | TRBD1 | CASRPFGTGVPDSGNTIYF | TGTGCCAGCAGGCCTTTCGGGACAGGGGTGCCGGACTCTGGAAACACCATATATTTT
TRBJ2-7 | TRBV6-1 | few | TRBD1 | CASSRDRGYEQYF | TGTGCCAGCAGCCGGGACAGGGGATACGAGCAGTACTTC
TRBJ1-4 | TRBV19 | NA | NA | CASSHITTNEKLFF | TGTGCCAGTAGTCACATTACAACTAATGAAAAACTGTTTTTT
TRBJ2-1 | TRBV10-3 | NA | TRBD2 | CAIRVTGTSGHEQFF | TGTGCCATCAGGGTTACCGGGACTAGCGGGCATGAGCAGTTCTTC
TRBJ1-1 | TRBV5-1 | NA | NA | CASSTGANTEAFF | TGCGCCAGCAGCACGGGAGCCAACACTGAAGCTTTCTTT
TRBJ2-6 | TRBV5-1 | NA | NA | CASSQGQGRFSGANVLTF | TGCGCCAGCAGCCAGGGACAAGGACGCTTCTCTGGGGCCAACGTCCTGACTTTC
TRBJ1-2 | TRBV11-3 | NA | TRBD1 | CASSSRTGTNYGYTF | TGTGCCAGCAGCTCACGGACAGGCACAAACTATGGCTACACCTTC
TRBJ2-7 | TRBV5-1 | NA | TRBD1 | CASSLPGTGIYEQYF | TGCGCCAGCAGCTTACCCGGGACAGGGATCTACGAGCAGTACTTC